One and the same sample provided the 28 T cell receptor beta chains below, sequenced in a study of cytomegalovirus exposure and HLA in healthy donors. The PCR contained 60 Vbeta and 13 Jbeta primers. Clones were read by immunoSEQ multiplex PCR, and TCRdb kept only the in-frame ones, dropping some. The sample has about 160,000 clones, around 86% seen once. Sequenced input: PBMCs. The receptors here all came from a girl aged 2 to 10 in good health and CMV-seropositive.

The sample holds a few counts of this clone. This chain connects TRBV30 to TRBJ1-4; TRBD1 might be the D (6 bases). Between the trimmed V and J ends, which lost 2 bases and 5 bases, there was a span of 12 bases. Germline V lookup: CDR1 GTSNPN, CDR2 SVGIG (reference sequence). CDR3 length: 14 residues. For the CDR3, the DNA is TGTGCCTGGAGTCACGGACAGTTAAATGAAAAACTGTTTTTT. It specifies CAWSHGQLNEKLFF.

V is TRBV30 and J is TRBJ1-1; D ambiguous. The length of the CDR3 is 11 residues. V was clipped by 2 bases and J by 4 bases, with 5 bases between them. Germline V gene lookup returns CDR1 GTSNPN and CDR2 SVGIG (reference sequence). The CDR3 sequence is CAWSYSTEAFF. The CDR3 DNA is TGTGCCTGGAGTTATAGCACTGAAGCTTTCTTT.

This rearrangement joins TRBV30 to TRBJ1-3; D perhaps matches TRBD1 (5 bases). Trimming removed 5 bases from V and 1 base from J, with 9 bases in between. Germline lookup yields CDR1 GTSNPN and CDR2 SVGIG (reference sequence). This CDR3 is 13 amino acids long. The CDR3 protein is CAWATDSGNTIYF. CDR3 nucleotides: TGTGCCTGGGCGACAGATTCTGGAAACACCATATATTTT.

The chain's CDR3 is CASSLTGLNTEAFF. The DNA for the CDR3 is TGTGCCAGCAGTCTAACAGGCCTTAACACTGAAGCTTTCTTT. The chain recombines TRBV6-1 with TRBJ1-1, with TRBD1 as a possible D gene (5 bases). Per the germline V gene, CDR1 is MNHNS and CDR2 is SASEGT. The CDR3 consists of 14 residues. The ends were cut back, 5 bases at V and 2 bases at J, with 12 bases in the middle.

For this clone: The junction departs from germline at one end; a sequencing error may be responsible. V is TRBV6-6 and J is TRBJ1-2; 8 bases align to TRBD1. Germline CDR1 is MNHNY and CDR2 is SVGAGI (reference sequence). This CDR3 comprises 13 residues. The CDR3: CASSPPRDRHGWF. In nucleotides, the CDR3 is TGTGCCAGCAGTCCGCCCCGGGACAGGCATGGCTGGTTC.

V gene TRBV29-1 combines with J gene TRBJ1-1; maybe TRBD1 (5 bases). Trimming shortened V by 7 bases and J by 0 bases, and 12 bases separated the two germline ends. CDR3 length: 13 residues. In germline, CDR1 is SQVTM, CDR2 ANQGSEA. This chain's CDR3 is CSGGGIVNTEAFF. DNA for the CDR3: TGCAGCGGGGGGGGTATAGTGAACACTGAAGCTTTCTTT.

V and J are TRBV5-1 and TRBJ2-1; maybe TRBD1 (5 bases). This CDR3 region has 15 residues. CDR1 and CDR2 from the germline V gene are SGHRS and YFSETQ. Trimming shortened V by 0 bases and J by 4 bases, and 11 bases separated the two germline ends. The CDR3 DNA follows: TGCGCCAGCAGCTTGGCTAGTGCAGGGTACAATGAGCAGTTCTTC. Its translation: CASSLASAGYNEQFF.

The chain has TRBV15 and TRBJ1-3; 7 nucleotides agree with TRBD1. This CDR3 comprises 15 residues. The V and J ends lost 2 bases and 2 bases, in that order; junction bases with no gene match: 3. Germline CDR1 LNHNV, CDR2 YYDKDF (reference sequence). CDR3 sequence (DNA): TGTGCCACCAGCAGAAGGACAGGCACTGGAAACACCATATATTTT. Translating it yields CATSRRTGTGNTIYF.

The J gene is TRBJ1-1, the V gene TRBV6-5; 8 bases align to TRBD1. Germline loops: CDR1 MNHEY, CDR2 SVGAGI. The CDR3 has 13 residues. The V segment lost 6 bases and the J segment 4 bases; nucleotides outside the gene matches: 4. CDR3 bases: TGTGCCAGCAGAACAGGGGGAGGCACTGAAGCTTTCTTT. It translates to CASRTGGGTEAFF.

A few counts support this clone. The rearrangement uses TRBV6-1 and TRBJ1-2; D gene ambiguous. From germline, CDR1 is MNHNS and CDR2 SASEGT. The CDR3 spans 15 residues. V lost 2 bases, J lost 4 bases, and 14 bases lay in between. In DNA, the CDR3 is TGTGCCAGCAGTGAAAGACCCACCGGCGGCTATGGCTACACCTTC. It is translated as CASSERPTGGYGYTF.

The chain joins TRBV28 to TRBJ2-1, with 14 nucleotides matching TRBD2. CDR1 MDHEN and CDR2 SYDVKM come from the germline V gene. Losses at the gene ends were 7 bases for V and 0 bases for J; bases not matched to a gene: 8. This CDR3 is 18 amino acids long. The DNA of the CDR3 is TGTGCCAGCACCCCAGGGGGACTAGCGGGAGACTCCTACAATGAGCAGTTCTTC. It specifies CASTPGGLAGDSYNEQFF.

The chain recombines TRBV9 with TRBJ1-1; no firm D call. Between the trimmed V and J ends, which lost 0 bases and 1 base, there was a span of 7 bases. CDR1 is SGDLS and CDR2 is YYNGEE in the germline V gene. The CDR3 runs 14 residues. CDR3 loop: CASSVVRGNTEAFF. The CDR3 DNA reads TGTGCCAGCAGCGTAGTACGAGGGAACACTGAAGCTTTCTTT.

This sequence joins TRBV7-9 and TRBJ1-2; D is ambiguous. There are 14 residues in the CDR3. The V and J ends lost 1 base and 2 bases respectively, with 8 bases between them. Germline assignment: CDR1 SEHNR and CDR2 FQNEAQ (reference sequence). The CDR3 DNA sequence: TGTGCCAGCAGCTTAGAGGTACAGAACTATGGCTACACCTTC. It yields the protein CASSLEVQNYGYTF.

This chain connects TRBV18 to TRBJ2-1; D might be TRBD2 (5 bases). V lost 6 bases and J lost 5, with 17 bases in between. Germline V CDR1 and CDR2: KGHSH, LQKENI. The CDR3 has 15 amino acids. The CDR3 DNA is TGTGCCAGCTCCTTCGGGGAGATAATCGACAATGAGCAGTTCTTC. Translation gives CASSFGEIIDNEQFF.

The V call is TRBV30, the J call TRBJ2-3; D is unresolved. V dropped 0 bases and J dropped 7 bases, with 11 bases sitting between them. In germline, CDR1 is GTSNPN, CDR2 SVGIG (reference sequence). This CDR3 region has 13 residues. Here the CDR3 reads CAWSVSPTNTQYF. The CDR3 DNA reads TGTGCCTGGAGTGTCTCCCCTACCAATACGCAGTATTTT. The full variable domain, with the rest looked up from reference TRBV30 and TRBJ2-3, is SQTIHQWPATLVQPVGSPLSLECTVEGTSNPNLYWYRQAAGRGLQLLFYSVGIGQISSEVPQNLSASRPQDRQFILSSKKLLLSDSGFYLCAWSVSPTNTQYFGPGTRLTVL.

The chain carries TRBV5-1 and TRBJ2-7; D remains ambiguous. Germline V CDR1 and CDR2: SGHRS, YFSETQ. Deletions cut 0 bases from V and 7 bases from J, with 14 bases between. This CDR3 comprises 14 residues. CDR3 DNA: TGCGCCAGCAGCTTGGGAACTCTGAGCTTTGAGCAGTACTTC. Its translation is CASSLGTLSFEQYF.

This chain joins TRBV4-1 and TRBJ2-2; TRBD2 aligns across 12 bases. This CDR3 is built from 14 residues. Germline values: CDR1 MGHRA, CDR2 YSYEKL. V trimming: 6 bases; J trimming: 5 bases; junction bases outside the gene matches: 1. The CDR3 nucleotides are TGCGCCAGCAGAGGACTAGCGGGGACCGGGGAGCTGTTTTTT. Translation gives CASRGLAGTGELFF.

V gene TRBV29-1 combines with J gene TRBJ2-4; tentative D call: TRBD1 (5 bases). Trimming shortened V by 6 bases and J by 5 bases, and 5 bases separated the two germline ends. The V gene's germline CDR1 is SQVTM and CDR2 ANQGSEA. The CDR3 runs to 10 residues. This CDR3 is CSVGENIQYF. CDR3 DNA sequence: TGCAGCGTAGGGGAAAACATTCAGTACTTC.

V is TRBV19 and J is TRBJ1-1; D perhaps matches TRBD1 (5 bases). The CDR3 sequence is 14 residues long. Deletions cut 5 bases from V and 2 bases from J, with 12 bases between. Germline values: CDR1 LNHDA, CDR2 SQIVND (reference sequence). CDR3 DNA: TGTGCCAGTAGTGAGGGGAGGGTAAACACTGAAGCTTTCTTT. Translated: CASSEGRVNTEAFF.

This clone was observed once. This chain uses TRBV30 with TRBJ1-4; D gene uncertain. V was shortened by 4 bases and J by 1 base, with 13 bases between the two germline ends. This CDR3 has 15 residues. The germline CDR1 and CDR2 sequences are GTSNPN and SVGIG (reference sequence). The CDR3 loop reads CAWTGGPITNEKLFF. The CDR3 nucleotides are TGTGCCTGGACCGGAGGACCCATAACTAATGAAAAACTGTTTTTT.

The chain carries TRBV14 and TRBJ2-1, with TRBD1 matching over 7 bases. The germline CDR1 and CDR2 sequences are SGHDN and FVKESK. V shed 0 bases, J shed 4 bases, and the junction held 6 bases outside the gene matches. CDR3 length equals 16 residues. For the CDR3, the DNA is TGTGCCAGCAGCCAAGAGGGGGACAGTATTTACAATGAGCAGTTCTTC. Protein product: CASSQEGDSIYNEQFF. The entire variable domain, with the rest obtained from reference TRBV14 and TRBJ2-1, is as follows: EAGVTQFPSHSVIEKGQTVTLRCDPISGHDNLYWYRRVMGKEIKFLLHFVKESKQDESGMPNNRFLAERTGGTYSTLKVQPAELEDSGVYFCASSQEGDSIYNEQFFGPGTRLTVL.

As DNA, the CDR3 is TGTGCCAGCAGCTTCGGCGGGAGCACAGATACGCAGTATTTT. Translated, it gives CASSFGGSTDTQYF. The rearrangement uses TRBV7-2 and TRBJ2-3; TRBD2 might be the D (5 bases). This CDR3 has 14 residues. CDR1 is SGHTA, CDR2 FQGNSA, per germline. V lost 3 bases and J lost 0, with 7 bases in between.

The chain is built from TRBV4-1 and TRBJ2-1, with TRBD1 identical over 7 bases. Germline V gene lookup returns CDR1 MGHRA and CDR2 YSYEKL. V lost 8 bases, J lost 8 bases, and 12 bases stayed unmatched. This CDR3 spans 14 amino acids. As DNA, the CDR3 is TGCGCCAGCGGCGACAGGGCGCAAGGTTATGAGCAGTTCTTC. It yields the protein CASGDRAQGYEQFF.

The rearrangement links TRBV18 to TRBJ1-1; 10 bases match TRBD1. From germline, CDR1 is KGHSH and CDR2 LQKENI. The CDR3 covers 15 residues. With 3 bases clipped from V and 6 bases from J, the junction kept 7 bases outside the gene matches. CDR3 protein: CASSPRDRGGAEAFF. The DNA of the CDR3 is TGTGCCAGCTCACCCAGGGACAGGGGAGGCGCTGAAGCTTTCTTT.

On this clone: In this CDR3 the conserved last residue, phenylalanine or tryptophan, is missing, so a read error is likely. The gene calls are TRBV30 and TRBJ1-2, with a tentative D call TRBD1 (5 bases). This CDR3 comprises 13 residues. The germline V and J ends were trimmed by 0 bases and 4 bases, with 9 bases remaining between them. CDR1 and CDR2 from the germline V gene are GTSNPN and SVGIG (reference sequence). The CDR3 is CAWSVGTGYGYTL. CDR3 bases: TGTGCCTGGAGTGTTGGAACAGGCTATGGCTACACCCTC.

The chain recombines TRBV29-1 with TRBJ1-3; D unresolved. V was trimmed by 7 bases and J by 1 base, leaving 5 bases between them. The CDR3 is 11 residues long. Germline assignment: CDR1 SQVTM and CDR2 ANQGSEA. This CDR3 reads CSGYSGNTIYF. CDR3 DNA sequence: TGCAGCGGCTATTCTGGAAACACCATATATTTT.

The J gene is TRBJ2-3, the V gene TRBV4-1, with TRBD2 matching 12 bases. J gave up 5 bases and V 1 base, and 7 bases lay outside the gene matches. Germline CDR1 is MGHRA and CDR2 is YSYEKL. The CDR3 has 17 residues. The CDR3 DNA follows: TGCGCCAGCAGCCAAGCCGAGGGACTAGCGGGCGGAGATACGCAGTATTTT. This sequence encodes CASSQAEGLAGGDTQYF.

The V gene is TRBV30, the J gene TRBJ2-7; 10 positions match TRBD1. V trimming: 3 bases; J trimming: 4 bases; junction bases outside the gene matches: 6. The CDR3 is made up of 14 amino acids. Per the germline V gene, CDR1 is GTSNPN and CDR2 is SVGIG (reference sequence). The DNA of the CDR3 is TGTGCCTGGAGGAGGGGGACAGGGGCATACGAGCAGTACTTC. Encoded protein: CAWRRGTGAYEQYF.